The TCR beta chain under discussion was sequenced for a study of CXCR3-negative and CXCR3-positive naive CD8 T cells. Study observations and caveats: Expression of CXCR3 was partially reduced after cryopreservation, and fresh PBMCs were used in most assays. The TRB CDR3s that CXCR3-positive naive cells carried were more hydrophobic than those of CXCR3-negative naive cells.

Cells that were CD45RO-CCR7+CD27+CD95- constituted naive CD8+ T cells. As concerns this clonotype: Antigen specificity is unknown.

Via 5' RACE with UMI labels, TRB cDNA libraries were prepared. One entry per CDR3 protein, without DNA, is what TCRdb gives after re-calling the 5' RACE reads. The table lists over 150,000 distinct CDR3 sequences, with just under 0.5% in the top ten. Germline CDR1 and CDR2: MGHRA and YSYEKL. The length of the CDR3 is 16 residues. The sample comprised naive CXCR3+ CD8+ T cells from blood. Subset of the sample: CD45RO-CCR7+CD27+CD95- naive CD8+ T cells expressing CXCR3 (TNR3+). The source of this sequence is a human donor in good health. Some clones in this sample may be carry-over from other donors' samples. The chain combines TRBV4-1 with TRBJ2-7; TCRdb lists TRBD1, though no DNA is available to test this call. The CDR3 reads CASSQDLNERLYEQYF.